This T cell receptor beta chain was recorded in a study of radiation and T cells in renal cell carcinoma. Study outcomes and limitations: Irradiated tumors held more dominant CDR3 motifs than control tumors.

CDR1 is SNHLY and CDR2 is FYNNEI in the germline V gene. The CDR3 is 15 amino acids. V shed 4 bases and J 2 bases; nucleotides not matched to a gene: 4. The treatment was: treatment-naive control, cytoreductive nephrectomy. Clear cell pathology was present in this patient's renal cell carcinoma. The table came from immunoSEQ multiplex PCR; TCRdb's copy has only in-frame clones and leaves some out. The table lists fewer than 10,000 clones, approximately 58% of them singletons. This clone is medium-sized (0.01 to 0.1%) by share. Its target is unknown. Sequencing was performed on tumor tissue, taken from a patient whose treatment was nephrectomy without radiotherapy. V and J are TRBV2 and TRBJ1-4; 7 nucleotides align to TRBD1. The sequence was collected from a man in his 60s with renal cell carcinoma. CDR3 loop: CASSGQGVTNEKLFF. The CDR3 coding sequence is TGTGCCAGCAGTGGGCAGGGGGTGACTAATGAAAAACTGTTTTTT.